A single sample gave rise to the 17 T cell receptor beta chains below, sequenced in a study of early T cells in non-severe SARS-CoV-2 infection (TCRdb year 2021). Libraries came from 5' RACE. The instrument given in TCRdb is NextSeq 500. TCRdb trimmed the raw reads at Q25, called clones with MiXCR and kept productive beta chains. Identical CDR3 proteins give one entry, which carries the most common genes and DNA. This sample is represented by 20,000 to 25,000 distinct CDR3 sequences; around 4.8% of them were singletons. The top ten hold 6.6% of the sample. Sequenced sample: whole blood. These receptors came from an adult who was a healthcare worker with PCR-confirmed SARS-CoV-2 infection or an uninfected control (not recorded which).

This clonotype has at least ten counts. CDR3: CASSPDRDDTGELFF. As DNA, the CDR3 is TGCGCCAGCAGCCCGGACAGGGATGACACCGGGGAGCTGTTTTTT. This sequence joins TRBV5-1 and TRBJ2-2; 8 nucleotides agree with TRBD1. The germline V gene encodes CDR1 SGHRS and CDR2 YFSETQ. There are 15 residues in the CDR3. With 4 bases clipped from V and 3 bases from J, the junction kept 5 bases outside the gene matches. The variable domain in full, completed from reference TRBV5-1 and TRBJ2-2, reads KAGVTQTPRYLIKTRGQQVTLSCSPISGHRSVSWYQQTPGQGLQFLFEYFSETQRNKGNFPGRFSGRQFSNSRSEMNVSTLELGDSALYLCASSPDRDDTGELFFGEGSRLTVL.

In this sample, this clonotype turned up many times. V and J are TRBV7-8 and TRBJ1-5; 8 bases align to TRBD1. Germline V lookup: CDR1 SGHVS, CDR2 FQNEAQ. CDR3 length: 15 amino acids. V lost 1 base to trimming and J lost 4 bases; unmatched junction nucleotides: 3. The CDR3 here is CASSLGRGPNQPQHF. The CDR3 DNA reads as TGTGCCAGCAGCTTAGGCAGGGGGCCTAATCAGCCCCAGCATTTT.

This clonotype was observed at least ten times. The chain recombines TRBV7-3 with TRBJ2-2; tentatively, D is TRBD1 (7 bases). This CDR3 is 14 amino acids long. Germline loops: CDR1 SGHTA, CDR2 FQGTGA. The ends were cut back, 5 bases at V and 4 bases at J, with 11 bases in the middle. The CDR3 bases are TGTGCCAGCAGCCGCAGGGGGGCCACCGGGGAGCTGTTTTTT. Translation gives CASSRRGATGELFF.

This clonotype showed up many times. The gene calls are TRBV3-1 and TRBJ1-4; D may be TRBD1 (5 bases). From germline, CDR1 is LGHDT and CDR2 YNNKEL (reference sequence). The CDR3 has 16 amino acids. V was pared by 6 bases and J by 2 bases, with 16 bases between. DNA for the CDR3: TGTGCCAGCAGTGGGGGACCCCTGGGCACTAATGAAAAACTGTTTTTT. The encoded protein is CASSGGPLGTNEKLFF. Full variable domain (missing parts from reference TRBV3-1 and TRBJ1-4): DTAVSQTPKYLVTQMGNDKSIKCEQNLGHDTMYWYKQDSKKFLKIMFSYNNKELIINETVPNRFSPKSPDKAHLNLHINSLELGDSAVYFCASSGGPLGTNEKLFFGSGTQLSVL.

This clonotype was counted ten times or more. V usage is TRBV20-1 and J usage is TRBJ2-1; tentative D call: TRBD2 (6 bases). Germline V lookup: CDR1 DFQATT, CDR2 SNEGSKA (reference sequence). Trimming stripped 0 bases from V and 4 bases from J, with 10 bases between. The CDR3 contains 14 residues. Written as DNA, the CDR3 is TGCAGTGCTAGAGATCTGGGGACTTACAATGAGCAGTTCTTC. Protein product: CSARDLGTYNEQFF.

This clonotype occurred many times. V and J are TRBV2 and TRBJ2-7, with D possibly being TRBD2 (5 bases). Trimming took off 2 bases at V and 4 bases at J, with 6 bases between the two ends. The CDR3 extends over 12 amino acids. CDR1 and CDR2 from the germline V gene are SNHLY and FYNNEI. CDR3 sequence (DNA): TGTGCCAGCAGTGAAACGGGGTACGAGCAGTACTTC. It encodes CASSETGYEQYF.

The sample holds many counts of this clonotype. This rearrangement joins TRBV12-3 or TRBV12-4 to TRBJ1-1, with a weak D call TRBD1 (6 bases). This CDR3 comprises 14 residues. V was trimmed by 5 bases and J by 4 bases, leaving 14 bases between them. In DNA form, the CDR3 reads TGTGCCAGCAGTAAACAGGGTGTACGCACTGAAGCTTTCTTT. It codes for CASSKQGVRTEAFF.

In this sample, this clonotype turned up many times. This sequence joins TRBV7-8 and TRBJ1-4; 7 bases map to TRBD1. Trimming removed 5 bases from V and 8 bases from J; junction bases left unmatched: 5. The CDR3 loop spans 13 amino acids. Germline-derived CDR1 and CDR2 are SGHVS and FQNEAQ. This chain's CDR3 is CASSGTGVEKLFF. CDR3 sequence (DNA): TGTGCCAGCAGCGGCACAGGGGTAGAAAAACTGTTTTTT.

This clonotype was seen a few times. This chain uses TRBV6-1 with TRBJ2-1; D may be TRBD2 (6 bases). This CDR3 spans 14 amino acids. The V gene's germline CDR1 is MNHNS and CDR2 SASEGT. Trimming took off 3 bases at V and 10 bases at J, with 16 bases between the two ends. The CDR3 DNA reads TGTGCCAGCAGTGAGCAATGGGCGCGGGGAGAGCAGTTCTTC. The encoded protein is CASSEQWARGEQFF.

This clonotype was counted only a few times. The chain links TRBV3-1 to TRBJ2-7, with D maybe TRBD2 (5 bases). The V and J ends lost 3 bases and 7 bases respectively, with 13 bases between them. Germline lookup yields CDR1 LGHDT and CDR2 YNNKEL (reference sequence). The CDR3 is 13 residues long. In DNA, the CDR3 is TGTGCCAGCAGCCAGAGCGGAAGAGAGGAGCAGTACTTC. As protein: CASSQSGREEQYF.

This clonotype was counted only a few times. CDR3 amino acids: CASSPSGQGSNQPQHF. Here the CDR3 DNA reads TGTGCCAGCTCACCCTCTGGGCAGGGAAGCAATCAGCCCCAGCATTTT. The chain couples TRBV18 to TRBJ1-5; a weak D match, TRBD1 (5 bases). V shed 3 bases and J shed 1 base, with 13 bases lying between them. This CDR3 spans 16 amino acids. Germline lookup yields CDR1 KGHSH and CDR2 LQKENI.

This clonotype was picked up many times. The chain combines TRBV6-5 with TRBJ1-2; D possibly corresponds to TRBD1 (5 bases). The germline gives CDR1 MNHEY, CDR2 SVGAGI. V shed 6 bases and J shed 3 bases, with 20 bases lying between them. The CDR3 is 16 residues long. CDR3 in DNA: TGTGCCAGCAGCGAATACCCGAGGGGCTCGGACTATGGCTACACCTTC. Its protein is CASSEYPRGSDYGYTF.

With respect to this clonotype: A read error may explain this, as a much larger clone is one base away. The chain recombines TRBV6-6 with TRBJ2-7, with TRBD2 matching over 7 bases. CDR1 is MNHNY and CDR2 is SVGAGI in the germline V gene (reference sequence). CDR3 size: 12 residues. CDR3 loop: CVSTTNREAQYF. The CDR3 DNA sequence: TGTGTCAGCACCACTAACCGGGAGGCGCAGTACTTC.

In its sample, this clonotype was seen a few times. This CDR3 reads CASSLSGSTDTQYF. CDR3 bases: TGTGCCAGCAGTTTATCGGGCAGCACAGATACGCAGTATTTT. This chain connects TRBV27 to TRBJ2-3; D ambiguous. Germline V gene data show CDR1 as MNHEY and CDR2 as SMNVEV (reference sequence). Trimming took off 0 bases at V and 0 bases at J, with 4 bases between the two ends. The CDR3 runs 14 residues.

CDR3 nucleotide sequence: TGTGCCAGCAGTCAGCTTGGGACAGGCTCCTACGAGCAGTACTTC. It translates to CASSQLGTGSYEQYF. This sequence joins TRBV9 and TRBJ2-7; 8 nucleotides match TRBD1. Germline values: CDR1 SGDLS, CDR2 YYNGEE. The CDR3 is 15 amino acids. Losses at the gene ends were 5 bases for V and 0 bases for J; bases not matched to a gene: 7.

The rearrangement joins TRBV3-1 to TRBJ2-3; 7 nucleotides match TRBD2. The CDR3 is made up of 17 amino acids. The trim removed 0 bases at V and 5 bases at J, leaving 11 bases unmatched. Looked up from germline, CDR1 is LGHDT and CDR2 is YNNKEL (reference sequence). The CDR3 loop reads CASSQDRGGRALDTQYF. CDR3 DNA: TGTGCCAGCAGCCAAGATCGGGGAGGGAGGGCCTTAGATACGCAGTATTTT.

This clonotype was observed at least ten times. The rearrangement joins TRBV5-1 to TRBJ2-1; TRBD2 aligns across 7 bases. The CDR3 spans 15 residues. J lost 1 base, V lost 2 bases, and 3 bases had no gene match. CDR1 SGHRS and CDR2 YFSETQ come from the germline V gene. CDR3 protein: CASSLAGISYNEQFF. The CDR3 DNA reads as TGCGCCAGCAGCTTAGCGGGGATATCCTACAATGAGCAGTTCTTC. The variable domain in full, with the rest retrieved from reference TRBV5-1 and TRBJ2-1, is KAGVTQTPRYLIKTRGQQVTLSCSPISGHRSVSWYQQTPGQGLQFLFEYFSETQRNKGNFPGRFSGRQFSNSRSEMNVSTLELGDSALYLCASSLAGISYNEQFFGPGTRLTVL.